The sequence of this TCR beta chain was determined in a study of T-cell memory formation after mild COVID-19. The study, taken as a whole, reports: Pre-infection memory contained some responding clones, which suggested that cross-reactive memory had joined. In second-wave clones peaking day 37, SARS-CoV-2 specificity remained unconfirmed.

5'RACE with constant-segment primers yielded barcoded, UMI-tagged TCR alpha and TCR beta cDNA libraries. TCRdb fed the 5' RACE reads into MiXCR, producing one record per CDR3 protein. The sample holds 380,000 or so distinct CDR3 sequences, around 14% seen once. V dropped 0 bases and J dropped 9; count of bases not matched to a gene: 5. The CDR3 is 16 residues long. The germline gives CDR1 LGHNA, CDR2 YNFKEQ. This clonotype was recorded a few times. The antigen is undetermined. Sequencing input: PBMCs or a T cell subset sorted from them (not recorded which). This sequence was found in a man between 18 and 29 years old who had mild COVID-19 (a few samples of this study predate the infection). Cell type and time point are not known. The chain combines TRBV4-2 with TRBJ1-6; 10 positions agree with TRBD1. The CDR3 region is CASSQDPGQGISPLHF. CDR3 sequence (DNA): TGTGCCAGCAGCCAAGACCCGGGACAGGGGATTTCACCCCTCCACTTT.